This T cell receptor (beta chain) is from a study of cytomegalovirus exposure and HLA in healthy donors. Comment on this clone: The antigen remains undetermined. The same CDR3 arises from other DNA sequences in this sample as well.

General observations from the study: V- and J-gene trimming of TCR beta was linked (in a later analysis) to a missense DCLRE1C variant.

PCR involved 60 Vbeta and 13 Jbeta primers. The repertoire was sequenced with immunoSEQ multiplex PCR; TCRdb's copy has only in-frame clones and lacks some. The sample lists approximately 150,000 clones; around 69% were seen once. Material for sequencing was PBMCs. This receptor was obtained from a man in his 60s in good health and CMV-seronegative.

The CDR3 nucleotides are TGTGCCAGCAGCTTTGGGGGGGGGACAGATACGCAGTATTTT. The encoded protein is CASSFGGGTDTQYF. The gene calls are TRBV7-9 and TRBJ2-3, with 7 positions matching TRBD2. The CDR3 is 14 residues long. The germline gives CDR1 SEHNR, CDR2 FQNEAQ (reference sequence). V gave up 3 bases and J gave up 3 bases; unmatched junction bases: 3.